The 7 T cell receptor beta chains in this list originate from one sample, sequenced in a study of OX40 agonist ivuxolimab in advanced cancers. The library was obtained by the immunoSEQ multiplex PCR assay. In its TCRdb copy, this immuneACCESS table keeps in-frame sequences only and misses some clones. Where compared with another copy, unresolved V genes explain less than half of these, and the others have no known cause. Recorded for this sample are around 59,000 clones; about nine tenths of them occurred a single time. Of the sample, about 12% is held by the ten largest clones. The sample consisted of CD4+ or CD8+ T cells sorted from blood, taken in a trial of the OX40 agonist ivuxolimab. All receptors derive from an adult with an advanced solid tumor such as melanoma, head and neck, liver or kidney cancer.

The genes are TRBV28 and TRBJ1-5, with 8 bases aligning to TRBD1. The CDR3 spans 15 residues. V was clipped by 6 bases and J by 6 bases; unmatched bases: 10. Germline V gene sequence: CDR1 MDHEN, CDR2 SYDVKM. Here the CDR3 DNA reads TGTGCCAGCAGCAGCGGACAGGGTCTCGGTCAGCCCCAGCATTTT. Residues: CASSSGQGLGQPQHF.

The chain employs TRBV5-1 and TRBJ1-1; the D gene is possibly TRBD1 (5 bases). Trimming cost V 0 bases and J 0 bases, with 9 bases left between them. The length of the CDR3 is 15 residues. Per germline, CDR1 SGHRS and CDR2 YFSETQ. For the CDR3, the DNA is TGCGCCAGCAGCTTGGGGGGACTTTTGAACACTGAAGCTTTCTTT. As protein: CASSLGGLLNTEAFF.

A single count supports this clone. The genes are TRBV4-1 and TRBJ1-2; tentative D call: TRBD1 (5 bases). Germline-derived CDR1 and CDR2 are MGHRA and YSYEKL. Trimming pared 1 base from V and 2 bases from J, leaving 17 bases between. This CDR3 comprises 17 residues. DNA of the CDR3: TGCGCCAGCAGCCAAGTTTTCTTGACAGACATCAACTATGGCTACACCTTC. Encoded protein: CASSQVFLTDINYGYTF.

The chain joins TRBV11-2 to TRBJ2-7, with D unresolved. This CDR3 has 15 residues. Trimming cost V 3 bases and J 3 bases, with 15 bases left between them. From germline, CDR1 is SGHAT and CDR2 FQNNGV. The CDR3 bases are TGTGCCAGCAGCTTTGAAGCGCCCAGCATCTACGAGCAGTACTTC. It yields the protein CASSFEAPSIYEQYF.

This chain uses TRBV11-2 with TRBJ2-7; no clear D. Germline CDR1 and CDR2: SGHAT and FQNNGV. The ends were cut back, 1 base at V and 3 bases at J, with 7 bases in the middle. The CDR3 is 13 residues long. CDR3 DNA: TGTGCCAGCAGCTTAGGGATTCTCTACGAGCAGTACTTC. It yields the protein CASSLGILYEQYF.

CDR3 region: CASSLPGLAATYEQYF. CDR3 sequence (DNA): TGTGCCAGCAGCTTACCCGGACTAGCGGCTACCTACGAGCAGTACTTC. The chain links TRBV7-9 to TRBJ2-7; 10 bases map to TRBD2. The CDR3 covers 16 residues. The germline V gene encodes CDR1 SEHNR and CDR2 FQNEAQ (reference sequence). With V trimmed by 2 bases and J by 2 bases, 6 bases remained unmatched. Combining the CDR3 with reference TRBV7-9 and TRBJ2-7 gives the whole variable domain DTGVSQNPRHKITKRGQNVTFRCDPISEHNRLYWYRQTLGQGPEFLTYFQNEAQLEKSRLLSDRFSAERPKGSFSTLEIQRTEQGDSAMYLCASSLPGLAATYEQYFGPGTRLTVT.

The CDR3 here is CASSLLLLGGTNEKLFF. The CDR3 nucleotides read TGTGCCAGCAGTTTATTGCTCCTAGGGGGGACTAATGAAAAACTGTTTTTT. The V and J genes are TRBV28 and TRBJ1-4; maybe TRBD1 (6 bases). This CDR3 comprises 17 residues. Germline assignment: CDR1 MDHEN and CDR2 SYDVKM. Trimming cost V 1 base and J 2 bases, with 14 bases left between them.